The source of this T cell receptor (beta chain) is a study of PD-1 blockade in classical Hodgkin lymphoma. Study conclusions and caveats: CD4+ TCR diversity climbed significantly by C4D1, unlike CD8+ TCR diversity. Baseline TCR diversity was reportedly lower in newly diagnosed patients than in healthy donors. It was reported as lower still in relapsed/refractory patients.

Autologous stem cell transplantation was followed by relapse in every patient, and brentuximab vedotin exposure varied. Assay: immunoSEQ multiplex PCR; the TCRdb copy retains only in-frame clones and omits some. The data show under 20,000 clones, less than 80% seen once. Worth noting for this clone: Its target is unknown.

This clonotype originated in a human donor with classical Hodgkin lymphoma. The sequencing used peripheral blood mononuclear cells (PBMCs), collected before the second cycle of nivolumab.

This chain's CDR3 is CASSVGEGSDTQYF. The CDR3 nucleotides are TGTGCCAGCAGCGTAGGTGAGGGATCAGATACGCAGTATTTT. V and J are TRBV9 and TRBJ2-3; D is possibly TRBD2 (5 bases). The ends were cut back, 0 bases at V and 4 bases at J, with 9 bases in the middle. Germline V lookup: CDR1 SGDLS, CDR2 YYNGEE. This CDR3 comprises 14 residues.